Following are 30 T cell receptor beta chains from one sample sequenced in a study of shared clonotypes between healthy human individuals. Assay: immunoSEQ multiplex PCR; the TCRdb copy retains only in-frame clones and omits some. The sample yields about 960,000 clones, around 80% seen once. The material sequenced was memory CD4+ T cells sorted from blood. Subset given: CD45RA-negative fraction. These receptors originate from a man aged 18 to 30 in good health.

This clone was observed a few times. The chain uses TRBV5-6 and TRBJ2-5, with D perhaps TRBD2 (6 bases). Germline-derived CDR1 and CDR2 are SGHDT and YYEEEE. Trimming left V 4 bases short and J 2 bases short, with 15 bases between. The CDR3 extends over 15 amino acids. For the CDR3, the DNA is TGTGCCAGCAGCCCCATGACGGGAGTTCAAGAGACCCAGTACTTC. It translates to CASSPMTGVQETQYF.

The chain recombines TRBV7-6 with TRBJ2-5; weak D call: TRBD2 (6 bases). This CDR3 comprises 15 residues. Germline CDR1 and CDR2: SGHVS and FNYEAQ. V gave up 4 bases and J gave up 2 bases, with 14 bases separating them. CDR3: CASSYRAGTQETQYF. The CDR3 DNA reads TGTGCCAGCAGCTACCGGGCGGGGACGCAAGAGACCCAGTACTTC.

This clone has only one observation. The same CDR3 also results from other DNA sequences found in this sample. The chain recombines TRBV6-6 with TRBJ2-7; D possibly matches TRBD1 or TRBD2 (5 bases each). Germline-derived CDR1 and CDR2 are MNHNY and SVGAGI (reference sequence). Trimming pared 5 bases from V and 2 bases from J, leaving 13 bases between. This CDR3 is built from 14 residues. CDR3 in amino acids: CASSLGTGAYEQYF. CDR3 DNA sequence: TGTGCCAGCAGTCTTGGGACGGGTGCCTACGAGCAGTACTTC.

The chain combines TRBV6-5 with TRBJ1-2; no clear D. Germline CDR1 reads MNHEY; CDR2 reads SVGAGI. The V gene lost 4 bases and the J gene lost 5 bases, with 11 bases spanning the gap. The CDR3 is 13 amino acids. The CDR3 region is CASSSRNGYGYTF. The CDR3 coding sequence is TGTGCCAGCAGTTCCCGGAATGGTTATGGCTACACCTTC.

On this clone: Other DNA sequences from this sample encode an identical CDR3 as well. The chain is built from TRBV5-1 and TRBJ2-3; 8 bases are shared with TRBD1. Germline values: CDR1 SGHRS, CDR2 YFSETQ. V dropped 4 bases and J dropped 0; count of bases not matched to a gene: 4. The CDR3 consists of 15 residues. The CDR3 protein is CASSGGQASTDTQYF. CDR3 DNA: TGCGCCAGCAGCGGGGGACAGGCTAGCACAGATACGCAGTATTTT.

This rearrangement joins TRBV30 to TRBJ1-2, with 8 nucleotides matching TRBD1. Germline-derived CDR1 and CDR2 are GTSNPN and SVGIG (reference sequence). The CDR3 contains 13 residues. V dropped 2 bases and J dropped 8; count of bases not matched to a gene: 7. For the CDR3, the DNA is TGTGCCTGGAGTCCACAGGGGGTGGAGGGCTACACCTTC. This codes for CAWSPQGVEGYTF.

The rearrangement links TRBV7-2 to TRBJ1-1; D is unclear. The CDR3 runs 12 residues. The germline gives CDR1 SGHTA, CDR2 FQGNSA. Trimming left V 1 base short and J 7 bases short, with 7 bases between. This chain's CDR3 is CASSLGKNEAFF. As DNA, the CDR3 is TGTGCCAGCAGCTTAGGAAAGAATGAAGCTTTCTTT. Complete variable domain (other parts from reference TRBV7-2 and TRBJ1-1): GAGVSQSPSNKVTEKGKDVELRCDPISGHTALYWYRQSLGQGLEFLIYFQGNSAPDKSGLPSDRFSAERTGGSVSTLTIQRTQQEDSAVYLCASSLGKNEAFFGQGTRLTVV.

This chain uses TRBV5-8 with TRBJ1-5; maybe TRBD1 (6 bases). Germline CDR1 and CDR2: SGHTS and YDEGEE. This CDR3 has 14 amino acids. Trimming took 5 bases from V and 1 from J, leaving 10 bases between them. CDR3 DNA: TGTGCCAGCAGGGGGGGACACAGCAATCAGCCCCAGCATTTT. This gives the protein CASRGGHSNQPQHF.

Of note for this clone: Other DNA sequences from this sample encode an identical CDR3 as well. The genes are TRBV7-2 and TRBJ2-5, with D perhaps assigned TRBD1 or TRBD2 (5 bases each). Germline V gene lookup returns CDR1 SGHTA and CDR2 FQGNSA. The CDR3 totals 15 residues. V dropped 1 base and J dropped 2 bases, with 11 bases sitting between them. This chain's CDR3 is CASSLGQGRQETQYF. The CDR3 DNA is TGTGCCAGCAGCTTAGGCCAGGGACGACAAGAGACCCAGTACTTC.

Only one count was recorded for this clone. The chain uses TRBV30 and TRBJ2-7; 12 nucleotides line up with TRBD1. The CDR3 loop spans 14 amino acids. In germline, CDR1 is GTSNPN, CDR2 SVGIG (reference sequence). The CDR3: CAGRGQGARYEQYF. The CDR3 coding sequence is TGTGCGGGAAGGGGACAGGGGGCGCGGTACGAGCAGTACTTC. Full variable domain (missing parts from reference TRBV30 and TRBJ2-7): SQTIHQWPATLVQPVGSPLSLECTVEGTSNPNLYWYRQAAGRGLQLLFYSVGIGQISSEVPQNLSASRPQDRQFILSSKKLLLSDSGFYLCAGRGQGARYEQYFGPGTRLTVT.

V and J are TRBV4-2 and TRBJ2-3; D is ambiguous. V lost 5 bases to trimming and J lost 2 bases, with 5 bases between them. The V gene's germline CDR1 is LGHNA and CDR2 YNFKEQ. The CDR3 contains 12 residues. CDR3 amino acids: CASSYDTDTQYF. CDR3 nucleotide sequence: TGTGCCAGCAGCTATGACACAGATACGCAGTATTTT.

A note on this clone: Additional DNA sequences in this sample encode the identical CDR3. The chain has TRBV6-5 and TRBJ1-3; D is undetermined. The germline V gene encodes CDR1 MNHEY and CDR2 SVGAGI. The CDR3 extends over 12 amino acids. Trimming shortened V by 7 bases and J by 0 bases, and 4 bases separated the two germline ends. The CDR3 loop reads CASTSSGNTIYF. The CDR3 bases are TGTGCCAGCACGAGCTCTGGAAACACCATATATTTT.

CDR3 bases: TGTGCCAGCAGTTTGGATGGGGGTAACTATGGCTACACCTTC. Translated, it gives CASSLDGGNYGYTF. This chain joins TRBV6-5 and TRBJ1-2, with TRBD1 as a possible D gene (5 bases). The CDR3 runs 14 residues. Per germline, CDR1 MNHEY and CDR2 SVGAGI. V shed 4 bases and J shed 1 base, with 10 bases lying between them.

This clone turned up a few times. The rearrangement joins TRBV5-1 to TRBJ2-7; the match to TRBD2 covers 9 bases. This CDR3 has 14 residues. V lost 7 bases to trimming and J lost 5 bases; unmatched junction nucleotides: 10. Looked up from germline, CDR1 is SGHRS and CDR2 is YFSETQ. CDR3 residues: CASHNSGSRDEQYF. The CDR3 region has the DNA TGCGCCAGCCACAATAGCGGGAGTCGGGACGAGCAGTACTTC.

J is TRBJ1-4 and V is TRBV2, with D possibly TRBD1 on 5 matching bases. Trimming pared 5 bases from V and 4 bases from J, leaving 11 bases between. The CDR3 runs 14 residues. CDR1 and CDR2 (germline): SNHLY, FYNNEI. The DNA for the CDR3 is TGTGCCAGCAGTCCTCAGGGACTTAATGAAAAACTGTTTTTT. This gives the protein CASSPQGLNEKLFF. The entire variable domain, with the rest obtained from reference TRBV2 and TRBJ1-4, is as follows: EPEVTQTPSHQVTQMGQEVILRCVPISNHLYFYWYRQILGQKVEFLVSFYNNEISEKSEIFDDQFSVERPDGSNFTLKIRSTKLEDSAMYFCASSPQGLNEKLFFGSGTQLSVL.

The chain employs TRBV5-6 and TRBJ2-5; tentatively, D is TRBD2 (5 bases). The CDR3 totals 13 residues. Germline V gene sequence: CDR1 SGHDT, CDR2 YYEEEE. V lost 4 bases and J lost 3, with 10 bases in between. The CDR3 DNA is TGTGCCAGCAGCACGGACTGGGAAGAGACCCAGTACTTC. Encoded protein: CASSTDWEETQYF.

This chain uses TRBV7-8 with TRBJ2-1; TRBD2 aligns across 11 bases. Germline-derived CDR1 and CDR2 are SGHVS and FQNEAQ. CDR3 length equals 17 residues. Trimming at V came to 2 bases and at J to 1 base, leaving 4 bases not matched to a gene. The CDR3 region is CASSLLTSGGSYNEQFF. The CDR3 nucleotides read TGTGCCAGCAGCTTACTAACTAGCGGGGGTTCCTACAATGAGCAGTTCTTC.

In its sample, this clone was seen a few times. The rearrangement links TRBV30 to TRBJ2-5, with a weak D call TRBD1 (6 bases). Germline CDR1 is GTSNPN and CDR2 is SVGIG (reference sequence). V shed 8 bases and J shed 4 bases, with 17 bases lying between them. CDR3 size: 13 residues. Written as DNA, the CDR3 is TGTGCCGCAACTGTACAGGGACCAGAGACCCAGTACTTC. This encodes CAATVQGPETQYF.

This clone is a singleton in its sample. This chain uses TRBV4-3 with TRBJ1-5, with D unresolved. The CDR3 is 13 amino acids. Trimming took off 3 bases at V and 6 bases at J, with 9 bases between the two ends. Looked up from germline, CDR1 is LGHNA and CDR2 is YSLEER. CDR3 in amino acids: CASSQGAGQPQHF. In DNA, the CDR3 is TGCGCCAGCAGCCAGGGAGCCGGTCAGCCCCAGCATTTT.

CDR3 amino acids: CASSFSGQETQYF. The DNA of the CDR3 is TGTGCCAGCAGCTTTAGCGGCCAAGAGACCCAGTACTTC. The chain employs TRBV7-2 and TRBJ2-5; possible D gene TRBD2, 6 bases. The V and J ends lost 3 bases and 1 base respectively, with 6 bases between them. CDR3 length: 13 amino acids. Germline loops: CDR1 SGHTA, CDR2 FQGNSA.

V is TRBV5-4 and J is TRBJ2-7, with 10 bases identical to TRBD1. The CDR3 is made up of 14 amino acids. The trim removed 4 bases at V and 10 bases at J, leaving 11 bases unmatched. Per germline, CDR1 SGHNT and CDR2 YYREEE (reference sequence). The CDR3 is CASSHRDRGVDQYF. The CDR3 DNA is TGTGCCAGCAGCCACCGGGACAGGGGAGTTGATCAGTACTTC.

The chain recombines TRBV5-1 with TRBJ1-2; maybe TRBD1 (6 bases). The V gene lost 7 bases and the J gene lost 0 bases, with 19 bases spanning the gap. The length of the CDR3 is 16 residues. Germline V gene sequence: CDR1 SGHRS, CDR2 YFSETQ. CDR3 residues: CASGMDRVSANYGYTF. The CDR3 bases are TGCGCCAGCGGCATGGACAGAGTTTCAGCTAACTATGGCTACACCTTC.

V usage is TRBV11-1 and J usage is TRBJ2-3; 8 bases match TRBD1. CDR1 and CDR2 (germline): SGHAT, FQDESV (reference sequence). This CDR3 has 15 amino acids. V was pared by 6 bases and J by 0 bases, with 5 bases of the junction left unmatched. The CDR3 region has the DNA TGTGCCAGCAGTTCCCGACAGGGGAGCACAGATACGCAGTATTTT. It codes for CASSSRQGSTDTQYF.

This clone came up once. The chain carries TRBV6-1 and TRBJ2-3; 10 nucleotides line up with TRBD1. CDR3 size: 15 residues. Germline loops: CDR1 MNHNS, CDR2 SASEGT. The V segment lost 4 bases and the J segment 5 bases; nucleotides outside the gene matches: 6. The CDR3 bases are TGTGCCAGCAGTGCCCGGGACAGGGGTAGAGATACGCAGTATTTT. This gives the protein CASSARDRGRDTQYF.

The V and J genes are TRBV5-1 and TRBJ2-2, with D perhaps matching TRBD1 (5 bases). Germline CDR1 SGHRS, CDR2 YFSETQ. V gave up 3 bases and J gave up 7 bases, with 13 bases separating them. This CDR3 is 14 amino acids long. This CDR3 is CASSSQGNSGELFF. CDR3 DNA: TGCGCCAGCAGCTCGCAGGGAAATAGCGGGGAGCTGTTTTTT.

This clone appeared a few times. The chain joins TRBV6-5 to TRBJ2-5, with 11 nucleotides matching TRBD2. Germline CDR1 is MNHEY and CDR2 is SVGAGI. V lost 10 bases and J lost 5; bases outside the gene matches: 9. The CDR3 sequence is 14 residues long. Here the CDR3 reads CATHLAGGQETQYF. DNA for the CDR3: TGTGCCACCCACTTAGCGGGGGGGCAGGAGACCCAGTACTTC.

The chain joins TRBV5-1 to TRBJ2-1; D gene uncertain. Germline CDR1 reads SGHRS; CDR2 reads YFSETQ. The CDR3 totals 14 residues. V dropped 8 bases and J dropped 2 bases, with 14 bases sitting between them. The DNA of the CDR3 is TGCGCCAGTGGAACCGACTCCACCTACAATGAGCAGTTCTTC. Protein sequence: CASGTDSTYNEQFF. Using reference TRBV5-1 and TRBJ2-1 for the parts outside the CDR3, the full variable domain is KAGVTQTPRYLIKTRGQQVTLSCSPISGHRSVSWYQQTPGQGLQFLFEYFSETQRNKGNFPGRFSGRQFSNSRSEMNVSTLELGDSALYLCASGTDSTYNEQFFGPGTRLTVL.

About this clone: One junction end disagrees with the germline gene, perhaps due to a read error. The chain has TRBV5-4 and TRBJ2-7; tentatively, D is TRBD1 or TRBD2 (6 bases each). The CDR3 runs 14 residues. Germline V gene lookup returns CDR1 SGHNT and CDR2 YYREEE (reference sequence). The CDR3 nucleotides read TGTGCCAGCAGGTTGGGGGGCTCAGCGGACGAGCAGTACTTC. Its translation is CASRLGGSADEQYF.

The V call is TRBV23-1, the J call TRBJ2-5; 9 bases fit TRBD1. TRBV23-1 is an open reading frame, and its role is uncertain. The CDR3 runs 16 residues. V dropped 4 bases and J dropped 5; count of bases not matched to a gene: 11. In nucleotides, the CDR3 is TGCGCCAGCAGTCTTCCTGGGACAGGGTTTACGGAGACCCAGTACTTC. This sequence encodes CASSLPGTGFTETQYF.

This clone has just a few counts. The V call is TRBV27, the J call TRBJ1-2, with a weak D call TRBD1 (6 bases). Germline values: CDR1 MNHEY, CDR2 SMNVEV (reference sequence). Trimming cost V 3 bases and J 2 bases, with 7 bases left between them. This CDR3 has 13 amino acids. The DNA for the CDR3 is TGTGCCAGCAGTTTTACAGGGAACTATGGCTACACCTTC. Protein: CASSFTGNYGYTF.